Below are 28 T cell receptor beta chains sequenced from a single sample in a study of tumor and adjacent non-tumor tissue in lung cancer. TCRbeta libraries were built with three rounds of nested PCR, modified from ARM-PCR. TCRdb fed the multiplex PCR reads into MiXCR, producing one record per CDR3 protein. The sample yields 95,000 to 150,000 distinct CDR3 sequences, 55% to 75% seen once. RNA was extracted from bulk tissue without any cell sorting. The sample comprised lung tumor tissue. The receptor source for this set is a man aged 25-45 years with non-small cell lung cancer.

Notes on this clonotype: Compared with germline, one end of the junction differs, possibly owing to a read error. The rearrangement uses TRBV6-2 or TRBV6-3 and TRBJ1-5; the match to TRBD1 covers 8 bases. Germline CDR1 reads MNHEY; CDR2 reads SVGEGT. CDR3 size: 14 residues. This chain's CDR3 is CAISSGQGQQPQHF. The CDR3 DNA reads TGTGCCATCAGCTCAGGACAGGGACAACAGCCCCAGCATTTC.

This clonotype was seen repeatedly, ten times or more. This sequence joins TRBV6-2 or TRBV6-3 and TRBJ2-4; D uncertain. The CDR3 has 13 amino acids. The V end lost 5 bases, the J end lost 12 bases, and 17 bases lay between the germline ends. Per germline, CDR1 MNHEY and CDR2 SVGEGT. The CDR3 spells CASSNGPSGRQYF. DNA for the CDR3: TGTGCCAGCAGTAATGGGCCCTCCGGGCGTCAGTACTTC.

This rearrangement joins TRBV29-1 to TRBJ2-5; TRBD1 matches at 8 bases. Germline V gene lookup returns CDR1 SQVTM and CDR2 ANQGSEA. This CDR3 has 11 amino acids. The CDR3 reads CGGQGGETQYF. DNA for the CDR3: TGCGGCGGACAGGGAGGAGAGACCCAGTACTTC.

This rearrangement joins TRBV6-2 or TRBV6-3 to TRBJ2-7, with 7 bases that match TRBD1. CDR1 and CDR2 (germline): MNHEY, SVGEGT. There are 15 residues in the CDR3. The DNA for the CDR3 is TGTGCTAGGAGTACACCGGACAGGTCACTACGCGAGCAGTACTTC. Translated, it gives CARSTPDRSLREQYF.

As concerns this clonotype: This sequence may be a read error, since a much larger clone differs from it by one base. The CDR3 protein is CASSPGTEGYEQFF. The CDR3 DNA is TGTGCCAGCAGCCCCGGGACAGAGGGCTATGAGCAGTTCTTC. The genes are TRBV5-5 and TRBJ2-1; 7 nucleotides match TRBD1. V dropped 4 bases and J dropped 8; count of bases not matched to a gene: 9. The CDR3 sequence is 14 residues long. The germline gives CDR1 SGHKS, CDR2 YYEKEE (reference sequence).

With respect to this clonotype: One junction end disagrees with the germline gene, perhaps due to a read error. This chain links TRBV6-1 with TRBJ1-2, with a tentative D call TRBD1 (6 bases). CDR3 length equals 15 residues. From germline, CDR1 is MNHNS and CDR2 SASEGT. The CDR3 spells CVSSSSQGTTYGYTF. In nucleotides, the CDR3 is TGTGTCAGCAGCTCATCCCAGGGGACCACCTATGGCTACACCTTC.

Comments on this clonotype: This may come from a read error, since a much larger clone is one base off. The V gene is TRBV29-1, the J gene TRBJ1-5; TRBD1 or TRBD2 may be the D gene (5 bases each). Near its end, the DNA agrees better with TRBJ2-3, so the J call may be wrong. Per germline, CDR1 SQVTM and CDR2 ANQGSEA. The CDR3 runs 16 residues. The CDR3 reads CSVAGGGRDSNQPQYF. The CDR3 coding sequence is TGCAGCGTCGCTGGTGGGGGACGGGATAGCAATCAGCCCCAGTATTTT.

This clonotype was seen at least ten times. CDR3 sequence reads: CSAREPRGLSNQPQHF. The CDR3 region has the DNA TGCAGTGCTAGAGAGCCCAGGGGGCTTAGCAATCAGCCCCAGCATTTT. The chain links TRBV20-1 to TRBJ1-5; 8 bases fit TRBD1. This CDR3 is built from 16 residues. The germline V gene has CDR1 DFQATT and CDR2 SNEGSKA (reference sequence). The trim removed 0 bases at V and 0 bases at J, leaving 4 bases unmatched.

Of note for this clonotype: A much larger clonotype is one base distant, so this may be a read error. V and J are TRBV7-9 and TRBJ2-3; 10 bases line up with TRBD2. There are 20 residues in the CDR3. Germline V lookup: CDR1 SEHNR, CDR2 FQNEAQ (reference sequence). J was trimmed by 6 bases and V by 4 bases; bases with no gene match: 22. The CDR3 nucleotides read TGTGCCAGCAGCTCCAAAGGGAACGTAGCGGGAGGCCCAATATGGGATACGCAGTATTTT. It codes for CASSSKGNVAGGPIWDTQYF.

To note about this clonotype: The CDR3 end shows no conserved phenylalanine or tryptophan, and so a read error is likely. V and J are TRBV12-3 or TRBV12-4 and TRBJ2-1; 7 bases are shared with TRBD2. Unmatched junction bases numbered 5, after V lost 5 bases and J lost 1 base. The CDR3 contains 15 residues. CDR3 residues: CASSPSSGSYNEQFL. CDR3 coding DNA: TGTGCCAGCAGTCCCTCTAGCGGATCCTACAATGAGCAGTTCTTG.

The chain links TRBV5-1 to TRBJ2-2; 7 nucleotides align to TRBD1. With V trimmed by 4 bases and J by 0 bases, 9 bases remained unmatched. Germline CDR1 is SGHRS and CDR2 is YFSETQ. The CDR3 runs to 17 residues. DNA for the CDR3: TGCGCCAGCAGCAAGAGTTCTGGACAGGCGAACACCGGGGAGCTGTTTTTT. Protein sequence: CASSKSSGQANTGELFF. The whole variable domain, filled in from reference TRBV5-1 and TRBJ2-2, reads KAGVTQTPRYLIKTRGQQVTLSCSPISGHRSVSWYQQTPGQGLQFLFEYFSETQRNKGNFPGRFSGRQFSNSRSEMNVSTLELGDSALYLCASSKSSGQANTGELFFGEGSRLTVL.

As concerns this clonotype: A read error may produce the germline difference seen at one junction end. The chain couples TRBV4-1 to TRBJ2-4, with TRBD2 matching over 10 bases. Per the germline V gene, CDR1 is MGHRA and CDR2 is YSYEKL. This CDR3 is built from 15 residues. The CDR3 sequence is CVSGQAGGPKNIQYF. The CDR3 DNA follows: TGCGTCAGCGGCCAAGCGGGAGGGCCCAAAAACATTCAGTACTTC.

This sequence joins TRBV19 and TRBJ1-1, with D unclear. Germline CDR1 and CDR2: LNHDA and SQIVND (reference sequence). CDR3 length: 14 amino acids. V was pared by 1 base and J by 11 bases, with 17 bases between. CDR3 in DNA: TGTGCCAGTAGTATAGGGGCAGCCCGACTAGGGGCTTTCTTT. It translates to CASSIGAARLGAFF.

The CDR3 is CASNSTGGADTQYF. The CDR3 DNA reads as TGTGCCAGCAATTCGACAGGGGGAGCAGATACGCAGTATTTT. This rearrangement joins TRBV6-2 or TRBV6-3 to TRBJ2-3; 9 nucleotides agree with TRBD1. The CDR3 loop spans 14 amino acids. Germline V gene sequence: CDR1 MNHEY, CDR2 SVGEGT. The trim removed 7 bases at V and 4 bases at J, leaving 6 bases unmatched.

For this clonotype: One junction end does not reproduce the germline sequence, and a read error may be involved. The CDR3: CSATGAVAGTYEQYF. The CDR3 coding sequence is TGCAGTGCTACCGGGGCGGTAGCGGGGACCTACGAACAGTACTTC. This chain links TRBV20-1 with TRBJ2-7, with 8 bases that match TRBD2. The CDR3 covers 15 residues. Looked up from germline, CDR1 is DFQATT and CDR2 is SNEGSKA (reference sequence).

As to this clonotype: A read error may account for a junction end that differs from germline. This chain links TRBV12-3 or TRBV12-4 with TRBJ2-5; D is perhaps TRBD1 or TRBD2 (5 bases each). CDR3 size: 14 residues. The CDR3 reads CASSLGRIQGTQYF. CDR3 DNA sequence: TGTGCCAGCAGTTTAGGTCGGATCCAAGGGACCCAATACTTC.

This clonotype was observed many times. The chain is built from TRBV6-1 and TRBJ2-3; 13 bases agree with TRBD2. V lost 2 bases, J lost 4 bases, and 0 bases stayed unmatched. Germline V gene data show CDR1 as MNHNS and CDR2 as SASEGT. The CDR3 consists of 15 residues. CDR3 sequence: CASSETSGGADTQYF. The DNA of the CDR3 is TGTGCCAGCAGTGAAACTAGCGGGGGGGCAGATACGCAGTATTTT.

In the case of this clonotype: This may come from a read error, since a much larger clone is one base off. The CDR3 DNA sequence: TGTGCCAGCAGCCAACTAATAGGAAAAGAGACCCAGTACTTC. The encoded protein is CASSQLIGKETQYF. J is TRBJ2-5 and V is TRBV14, with no clear D. The germline CDR1 and CDR2 sequences are SGHDN and FVKESK. The CDR3 sequence is 14 residues long. Trimming removed 2 bases at V and 3 bases at J, with 10 bases between. The variable domain in full, completed from reference TRBV14 and TRBJ2-5, reads EAGVTQFPSHSVIEKGQTVTLRCDPISGHDNLYWYRRVMGKEIKFLLHFVKESKQDESGMPNNRFLAERTGGTYSTLKVQPAELEDSGVYFCASSQLIGKETQYFGPGTRLLVL.

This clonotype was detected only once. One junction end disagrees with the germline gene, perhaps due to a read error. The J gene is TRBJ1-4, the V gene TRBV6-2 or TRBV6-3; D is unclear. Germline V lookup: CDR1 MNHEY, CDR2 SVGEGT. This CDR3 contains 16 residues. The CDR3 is CACSYGDNQAGEKLFF. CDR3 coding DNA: TGTGCCTGCAGTTACGGTGACAACCAGGCGGGGGAAAAACTGTTTTTT.

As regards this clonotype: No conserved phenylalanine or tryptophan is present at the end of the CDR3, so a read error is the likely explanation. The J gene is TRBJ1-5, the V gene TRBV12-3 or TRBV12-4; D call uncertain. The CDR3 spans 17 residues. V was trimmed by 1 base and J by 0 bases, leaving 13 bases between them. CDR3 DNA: TGTGCCAGCAGTTTAGAAGCAGAGGTTTATAGCAATCAGCCCCAGCATTAT. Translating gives CASSLEAEVYSNQPQHY.

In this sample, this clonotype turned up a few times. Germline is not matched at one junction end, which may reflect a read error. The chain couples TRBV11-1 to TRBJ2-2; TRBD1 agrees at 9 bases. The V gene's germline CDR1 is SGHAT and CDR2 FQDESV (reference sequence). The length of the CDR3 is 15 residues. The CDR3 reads CASSPSPQGAGELFF. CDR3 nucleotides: TGTGCCAGCAGCCCAAGCCCACAGGGGGCCGGGGAGTTGTTCTTT.

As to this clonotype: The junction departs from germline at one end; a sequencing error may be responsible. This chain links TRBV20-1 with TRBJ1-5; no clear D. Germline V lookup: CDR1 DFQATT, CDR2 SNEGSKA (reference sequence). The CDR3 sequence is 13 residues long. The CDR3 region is CSAREYSYQPQHF. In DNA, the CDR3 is TGCAGTGCTAGAGAGTATAGCTATCAGCCCCAGCATTTT.

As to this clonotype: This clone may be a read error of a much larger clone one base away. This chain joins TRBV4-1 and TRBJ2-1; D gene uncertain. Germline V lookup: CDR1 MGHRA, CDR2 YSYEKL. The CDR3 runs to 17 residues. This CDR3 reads CARSQNSFESSYNEQFF. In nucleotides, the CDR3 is TGCGCCAGGAGCCAAAATAGCTTCGAGAGCTCCTACAATGAGCAGTTCTTC.

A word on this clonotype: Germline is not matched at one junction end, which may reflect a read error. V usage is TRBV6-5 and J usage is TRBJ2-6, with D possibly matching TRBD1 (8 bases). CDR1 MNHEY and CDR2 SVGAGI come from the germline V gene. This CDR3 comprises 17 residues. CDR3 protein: CASSTGGRVSGGNALTF. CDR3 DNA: TGTGCCAGCAGCACAGGGGGGAGGGTCTCTGGGGGCAACGCCCTGACTTTC.

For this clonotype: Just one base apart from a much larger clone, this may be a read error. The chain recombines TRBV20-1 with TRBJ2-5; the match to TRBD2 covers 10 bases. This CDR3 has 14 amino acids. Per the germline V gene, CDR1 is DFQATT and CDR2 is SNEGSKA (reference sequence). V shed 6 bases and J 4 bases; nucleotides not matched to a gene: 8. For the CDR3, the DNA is TGCAGTGCCGAGGGGTCTAGCGGGAGAGAGACCCAGTACTTC. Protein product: CSAEGSSGRETQYF.

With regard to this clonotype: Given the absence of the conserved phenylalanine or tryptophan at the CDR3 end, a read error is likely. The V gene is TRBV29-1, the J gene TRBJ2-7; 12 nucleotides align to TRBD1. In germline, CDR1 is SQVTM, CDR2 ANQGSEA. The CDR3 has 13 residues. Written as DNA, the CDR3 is TGTAGCGTGGGACAGGGGGCCTCCTACGAGCAGTACTTA. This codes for CSVGQGASYEQYL.

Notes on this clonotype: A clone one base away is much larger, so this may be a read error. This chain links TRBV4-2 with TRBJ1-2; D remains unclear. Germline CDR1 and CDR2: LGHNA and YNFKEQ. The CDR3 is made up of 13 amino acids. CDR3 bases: TGTGCCAGGAGCCTAATCAGCGCCTATGGCTACACCTTC. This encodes CARSLISAYGYTF.

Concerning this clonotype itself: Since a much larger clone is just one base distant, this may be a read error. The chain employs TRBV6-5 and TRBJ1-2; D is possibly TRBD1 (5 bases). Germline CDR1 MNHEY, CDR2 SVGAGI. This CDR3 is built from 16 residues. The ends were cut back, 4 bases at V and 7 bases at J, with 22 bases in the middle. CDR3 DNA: TGTGCCAGCAGTTCCGCTGGGGGACGGGACTACTTTGGCTACACCTTC. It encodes CASSSAGGRDYFGYTF.